A single sample is the source of the 3 T cell receptor beta chains below, sequenced in a study of control samples from healthy donors and cancer patients. This table comes from immunoSEQ multiplex PCR, and its TCRdb copy is limited to in-frame clones, with some not included. The sample comprises roughly 130,000 clones, over 85% of which are singletons, and about 10% rests with the top ten. What was sequenced was blood. The receptors derive from a man aged 30 to 39 in good health.

This clone was found once. The J gene is TRBJ2-3, the V gene TRBV5-1; D may be TRBD2 (5 bases). Deletions cut 4 bases from V and 3 bases from J, with 12 bases between. The CDR3 covers 14 residues. Germline CDR1 SGHRS, CDR2 YFSETQ. CDR3 sequence reads: CASSTGAGTDTQYF. The DNA for the CDR3 is TGCGCCAGCAGCACCGGCGCGGGTACAGATACGCAGTATTTT.

A single count supports this clone. The J gene is TRBJ1-5, the V gene TRBV7-9, with D perhaps TRBD1 (6 bases). Between the trimmed V and J ends, which lost 8 bases and 0 bases, there was a span of 20 bases. The CDR3 has 17 amino acids. In germline, CDR1 is SEHNR, CDR2 FQNEAQ (reference sequence). CDR3 sequence (DNA): TGTGCCAGCGCTGGCGGGGGCACAATGTATAGCAATCAGCCCCAGCATTTT. It translates to CASAGGGTMYSNQPQHF.

J is TRBJ2-7 and V is TRBV2, with 12 positions matching TRBD1. The trim removed 4 bases at V and 4 bases at J, leaving 2 bases unmatched. The germline CDR1 and CDR2 sequences are SNHLY and FYNNEI. The CDR3 has 14 residues. CDR3 sequence (DNA): TGTGCCAGCAGTGGGGACAGGGGGCTGTACGAGCAGTACTTC. This codes for CASSGDRGLYEQYF. Full variable domain (remainder filled in from reference TRBV2 and TRBJ2-7): EPEVTQTPSHQVTQMGQEVILRCVPISNHLYFYWYRQILGQKVEFLVSFYNNEISEKSEIFDDQFSVERPDGSNFTLKIRSTKLEDSAMYFCASSGDRGLYEQYFGPGTRLTVT.